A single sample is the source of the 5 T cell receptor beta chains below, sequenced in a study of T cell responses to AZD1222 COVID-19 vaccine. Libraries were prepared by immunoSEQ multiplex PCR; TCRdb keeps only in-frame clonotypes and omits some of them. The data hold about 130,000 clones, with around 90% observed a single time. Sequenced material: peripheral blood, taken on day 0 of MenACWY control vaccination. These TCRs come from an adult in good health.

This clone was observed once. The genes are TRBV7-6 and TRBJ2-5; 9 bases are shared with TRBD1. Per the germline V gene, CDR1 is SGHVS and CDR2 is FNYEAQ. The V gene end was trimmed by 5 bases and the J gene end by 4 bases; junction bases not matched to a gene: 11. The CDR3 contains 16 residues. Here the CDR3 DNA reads TGTGCCAGCAGCCCCTACGGCACAGGGGGCGGAGAGACCCAGTACTTC. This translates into CASSPYGTGGGETQYF. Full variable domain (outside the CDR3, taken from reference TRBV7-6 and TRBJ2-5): GAGVSQSPRYKVTKRGQDVALRCDPISGHVSLYWYRQALGQGPEFLTYFNYEAQQDKSGLPNDRFSAERPEGSISTLTIQRTEQRDSAMYRCASSPYGTGGGETQYFGPGTRLLVL.

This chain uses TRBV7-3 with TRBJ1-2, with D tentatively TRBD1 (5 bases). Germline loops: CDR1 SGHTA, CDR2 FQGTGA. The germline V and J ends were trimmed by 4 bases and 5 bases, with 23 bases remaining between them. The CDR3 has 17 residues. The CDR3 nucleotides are TGTGCCAGCAGCTCGTGGGGCTCCAGTAGAGCCCCTTATGGCTACACCTTC. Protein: CASSSWGSSRAPYGYTF. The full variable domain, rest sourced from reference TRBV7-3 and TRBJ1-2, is GAGVSQTPSNKVTEKGKYVELRCDPISGHTALYWYRQSLGQGPEFLIYFQGTGAADDSGLPNDRFFAVRPEGSVSTLKIQRTERGDSAVYLCASSSWGSSRAPYGYTFGSGTRLTVV.

The CDR3 DNA reads as TGTGCCAGCAGTGAACATCCGGCGGGGCCCAATCAGCCCCAGCATTTT. Amino acids: CASSEHPAGPNQPQHF. The chain joins TRBV2 to TRBJ1-5, with TRBD1 as a possible D gene (5 bases). The CDR3 is 16 residues long. With 2 bases removed from V and 3 bases from J, the gap between germline ends came to 14 bases. Germline V gene lookup returns CDR1 SNHLY and CDR2 FYNNEI. The variable domain in full, with the rest retrieved from reference TRBV2 and TRBJ1-5, is EPEVTQTPSHQVTQMGQEVILRCVPISNHLYFYWYRQILGQKVEFLVSFYNNEISEKSEIFDDQFSVERPDGSNFTLKIRSTKLEDSAMYFCASSEHPAGPNQPQHFGDGTRLSIL.

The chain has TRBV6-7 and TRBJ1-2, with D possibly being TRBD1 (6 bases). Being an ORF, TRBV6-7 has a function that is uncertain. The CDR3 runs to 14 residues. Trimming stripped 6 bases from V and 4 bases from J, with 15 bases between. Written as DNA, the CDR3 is TGTGCCAGCAGCATGGGGGGGCGAAGCTATGGCTACACCTTC. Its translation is CASSMGGRSYGYTF.

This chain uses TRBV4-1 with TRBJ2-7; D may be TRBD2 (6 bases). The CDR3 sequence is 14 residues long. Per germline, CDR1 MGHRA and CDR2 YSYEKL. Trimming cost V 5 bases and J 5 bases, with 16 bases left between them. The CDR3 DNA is TGCGCCAGCAGCTCTCGACTAGTATCTCACGAGCAGTACTTC. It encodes CASSSRLVSHEQYF.